These 25 T cell receptor beta chains originate from one sample sequenced in a study of shared clonotypes between healthy human individuals (dated by TCRdb to the early 2020s). To prepare the library, the immunoSEQ multiplex PCR assay was applied. As stored in TCRdb, this immuneACCESS dataset retains in-frame rearrangements with V and J assigned. A fraction of the clones does not appear; measured against another copy, unresolved V genes explain less than half of the discrepancy, and the remainder lacks a known reason. This sample comprises about 2 million clones, around 96% of them detected only once. The ten largest clonotypes hold around 1.2% of the sample. CD8 naive samples consisted of CD45RO-negative cells that were positively selected for CCR7, yielding a CD45RA+CCR7+ population without TemRA cells. Source material: naive CD8+ T cells sorted from blood. Taken with the paper, the label for cell subset or site translates to: CD45RA+CCR7+. The source is a man aged 18-30 years in good health.

CDR3 loop: CASSSPAIGTGSEAFF. The CDR3 DNA reads as TGTGCCAGCAGCTCCCCCGCGATTGGGACAGGGTCTGAAGCTTTCTTT. This rearrangement joins TRBV7-8 to TRBJ1-1, with 9 bases matching TRBD1. The CDR3 has 16 amino acids. Germline V gives CDR1 SGHVS, CDR2 FQNEAQ. V dropped 4 bases and J dropped 6; count of bases not matched to a gene: 12.

The chain links TRBV7-9 to TRBJ2-7; the D is unclear. Trimming shortened V by 5 bases and J by 5 bases, and 7 bases separated the two germline ends. The V gene's germline CDR1 is SEHNR and CDR2 FQNEAQ (reference sequence). CDR3 size: 11 residues. CDR3 sequence (DNA): TGTGCCAGCAGCGGCCAGAACGAGCAGTACTTC. Protein product: CASSGQNEQYF.

The chain has TRBV4-1 and TRBJ2-5, with 7 bases matching TRBD2. Per the germline V gene, CDR1 is MGHRA and CDR2 is YSYEKL. The V gene end was trimmed by 6 bases and the J gene end by 5 bases; junction bases not matched to a gene: 3. The CDR3 length is 12 residues. Written as DNA, the CDR3 is TGCGCCAGCAGAGGACTAGGGGAGACCCAGTACTTC. It yields the protein CASRGLGETQYF.

J is TRBJ1-1 and V is TRBV2; TRBD1 agrees at 8 bases. CDR1 is SNHLY, CDR2 FYNNEI, per germline. The CDR3 extends over 19 amino acids. Unmatched junction bases numbered 15, after V lost 3 bases and J lost 0 bases. CDR3 region: CASSDWLAGGLSLNTEAFF. The CDR3 nucleotides are TGTGCCAGCAGTGATTGGCTGGCAGGGGGCCTCTCTTTGAACACTGAAGCTTTCTTT.

V gene TRBV27 combines with J gene TRBJ1-6; 10 nucleotides agree with TRBD1. The CDR3 has 17 amino acids. V shed 4 bases and J 4 bases; nucleotides not matched to a gene: 7. The germline V gene encodes CDR1 MNHEY and CDR2 SMNVEV (reference sequence). The CDR3 reads CASSSTGTGVYNSPLHF. DNA for the CDR3: TGTGCCAGCAGTTCAACCGGGACAGGGGTATATAATTCACCCCTCCACTTT.

This rearrangement joins TRBV9 to TRBJ1-5, with D hard to call. Trimming took off 6 bases at V and 0 bases at J, with 19 bases between the two ends. CDR3 length: 17 residues. Per germline, CDR1 SGDLS and CDR2 YYNGEE. Here the CDR3 DNA reads TGTGCCAGCAACGCCCTGCTATATATATTTAGCAATCAGCCCCAGCATTTT. As protein: CASNALLYIFSNQPQHF.

In this sample, this clone turned up once. The sample has other DNA sequences that encode this CDR3 too. The V and J genes are TRBV27 and TRBJ2-1, with TRBD2 identical over 11 bases. The CDR3 length is 15 residues. V dropped 6 bases and J dropped 3; count of bases not matched to a gene: 4. Germline V lookup: CDR1 MNHEY, CDR2 SMNVEV (reference sequence). CDR3: CASSLLAGGYNEQFF. CDR3 DNA: TGTGCCAGCAGCCTCCTAGCGGGAGGCTACAATGAGCAGTTCTTC.

The V gene is TRBV6-5, the J gene TRBJ2-1, with 8 bases matching TRBD2. The CDR3 loop spans 15 amino acids. With 6 bases clipped from V and 8 bases from J, the junction kept 12 bases outside the gene matches. CDR1 is MNHEY, CDR2 SVGAGI, per germline. In DNA form, the CDR3 reads TGTGCCAGCAGCCGACTGGCGGGAGGCTTTGATGAGCAGTTCTTC. This codes for CASSRLAGGFDEQFF.

The V call is TRBV29-1, the J call TRBJ1-1, with TRBD1 as a possible D gene (5 bases). The V gene's germline CDR1 is SQVTM and CDR2 ANQGSEA. This CDR3 contains 12 residues. V lost 6 bases, J lost 7 bases, and 15 bases lay in between. The CDR3 DNA is TGCAGCGTCCCCGGGGGGGGGATTGAAGCTTTCTTT. Translated, it gives CSVPGGGIEAFF.

This sequence joins TRBV19 and TRBJ2-3; a weak D match, TRBD1 (5 bases). The CDR3 has 12 residues. CDR1 and CDR2 (germline): LNHDA, SQIVND (reference sequence). The CDR3 reads CGTIGHGDTQYF. The CDR3, as DNA: TGTGGGACAATTGGGCATGGGGATACGCAGTATTTT. Drawing the rest from reference TRBV19 and TRBJ2-3, the complete variable domain is DGGITQSPKYLFRKEGQNVTLSCEQNLNHDAMYWYRQDPGQGLRLIYYSQIVNDFQKGDIAEGYSVSREKKESFPLTVTSAQKNPTAFYLCGTIGHGDTQYFGPGTRLTVL.

The chain links TRBV5-1 to TRBJ2-3; the match to TRBD2 covers 13 bases. The ends lost 3 bases at V and 6 bases at J; junction bases unmatched: 13. Germline V gene lookup returns CDR1 SGHRS and CDR2 YFSETQ. The CDR3 extends over 18 amino acids. The DNA of the CDR3 is TGCGCCAGCAGCTCGGGACTAGCGGGATTGCAACTCGGGGATACGCAGTATTTT. This translates into CASSSGLAGLQLGDTQYF.

This chain links TRBV27 with TRBJ1-3; 8 nucleotides match TRBD1. Trimming cost V 3 bases and J 4 bases; bases outside gene matches: 5. This CDR3 spans 15 amino acids. Germline assignment: CDR1 MNHEY and CDR2 SMNVEV (reference sequence). DNA for the CDR3: TGTGCCAGCAGTTTCGGGACAGGCCCCGGAAACACCATATATTTT. Translated, it gives CASSFGTGPGNTIYF.

In regard to this clone: Within the sample, other DNA sequences also encode this same CDR3. This chain uses TRBV11-2 with TRBJ1-2; no clear D. V lost 5 bases and J lost 4, with 8 bases in between. CDR3 length equals 12 residues. In germline, CDR1 is SGHAT, CDR2 FQNNGV. The CDR3 sequence: CASSLGSYGYTF. In DNA, the CDR3 is TGTGCCAGCAGCCTTGGGTCCTATGGCTACACCTTC.

Turning to this clone: At one of its ends the junction is not consistent with the germline gene, which may arise from a read error. The rearrangement uses TRBV10-3 and TRBJ1-5, with D perhaps matching TRBD1 (5 bases). The CDR3 is 15 amino acids. Germline CDR1 and CDR2: ENHRY and SYGVKD. CDR3 bases: TGTGCCACCAGTGATATGAGGGGCGCAGATCAGCCCCAGCATTTT. It translates to CATSDMRGADQPQHF.

This chain joins TRBV6-6 and TRBJ1-5, with D perhaps matching TRBD1 (5 bases). Deletions cut 7 bases from V and 10 bases from J, with 14 bases between. In germline, CDR1 is MNHNY, CDR2 SVGAGI (reference sequence). The CDR3 totals 12 residues. CDR3 bases: TGTGCCAGCACTCCATCCGGGACTCCCCAGCATTTT. It is translated as CASTPSGTPQHF.

The chain combines TRBV13 with TRBJ2-3; D not certain. The V gene's germline CDR1 is PRHDT and CDR2 FYEKMQ (reference sequence). V was trimmed by 2 bases and J by 1 base, leaving 10 bases between them. The CDR3 runs to 15 residues. CDR3 region: CASSLRQTGTDTQYF. The CDR3 DNA reads as TGTGCCAGCAGCTTAAGGCAGACGGGCACAGATACGCAGTATTTT.

V usage is TRBV5-6 and J usage is TRBJ2-7; 10 bases are shared with TRBD2. With V trimmed by 2 bases and J by 2 bases, 7 bases remained unmatched. Per germline, CDR1 SGHDT and CDR2 YYEEEE. This CDR3 has 16 amino acids. CDR3 DNA sequence: TGTGCCAGCAGCTTCCCAAGCGGGGGGGGTCCCTACGAGCAGTACTTC. The encoded protein is CASSFPSGGGPYEQYF.

This CDR3 reads CASKAGLAGEERYNEQFF. In nucleotides, the CDR3 is TGTGCCAGCAAAGCTGGACTAGCGGGAGAGGAGCGCTACAATGAGCAGTTCTTC. This chain links TRBV2 with TRBJ2-1; 13 bases are shared with TRBD2. The CDR3 has 18 amino acids. The germline V gene encodes CDR1 SNHLY and CDR2 FYNNEI. The V segment lost 7 bases and the J segment 3 bases; nucleotides outside the gene matches: 12.

The chain couples TRBV28 to TRBJ2-3, with TRBD1 as a possible D gene (6 bases). V shed 6 bases and J shed 5 bases, with 15 bases lying between them. This CDR3 contains 14 residues. CDR1 and CDR2 (germline): MDHEN, SYDVKM. The CDR3 region is CASSFLRGGDTQYF. The CDR3 bases are TGTGCCAGCAGCTTCCTAAGAGGGGGAGATACGCAGTATTTT. Combining the CDR3 with reference TRBV28 and TRBJ2-3 gives the whole variable domain DVKVTQSSRYLVKRTGEKVFLECVQDMDHENMFWYRQDPGLGLRLIYFSYDVKMKEKGDIPEGYSVSREKKERFSLILESASTNQTSMYLCASSFLRGGDTQYFGPGTRLTVL.

This clone came up once. The chain couples TRBV7-2 to TRBJ2-7; a possible D gene is TRBD2 (6 bases). The ends were cut back, 3 bases at V and 2 bases at J, with 11 bases in the middle. This CDR3 spans 14 amino acids. Germline V CDR1 and CDR2: SGHTA, FQGNSA. CDR3 in DNA: TGTGCCAGCAGCTTTTTCCGGGGGACCTACGAGCAGTACTTC. This gives the protein CASSFFRGTYEQYF.

The chain links TRBV6-1 to TRBJ2-3; D is undetermined. The germline V and J ends were trimmed by 3 bases and 5 bases, with 9 bases remaining between them. In germline, CDR1 is MNHNS, CDR2 SASEGT. This CDR3 has 13 amino acids. The chain's CDR3 is CASSDYLEDTQYF. The CDR3 DNA follows: TGTGCCAGCAGTGACTATTTGGAAGATACGCAGTATTTT.

The chain is built from TRBV4-3 and TRBJ1-1; D ambiguous. Germline CDR1 and CDR2: LGHNA and YSLEER. This CDR3 has 15 amino acids. Trimming pared 1 base from V and 0 bases from J, leaving 9 bases between. The CDR3: CASSQGPDMNTEAFF. CDR3 DNA: TGCGCCAGCAGCCAAGGGCCAGACATGAACACTGAAGCTTTCTTT.

Concerning this clone itself: Other DNA sequences in the same sample also yield this CDR3. The chain carries TRBV5-6 and TRBJ1-1; tentatively, D is TRBD1 (5 bases). The germline V gene encodes CDR1 SGHDT and CDR2 YYEEEE. Deletions cut 3 bases from V and 3 bases from J, with 9 bases between. The CDR3 sequence is 13 residues long. CDR3 DNA sequence: TGTGCCAGCAGCTCCGACAGTTACACTGAAGCTTTCTTT. Translated, it gives CASSSDSYTEAFF.

V gene TRBV19 combines with J gene TRBJ2-7, with D possibly TRBD1 on 7 matching bases. Germline assignment: CDR1 LNHDA and CDR2 SQIVND (reference sequence). V lost 3 bases and J lost 3, with 15 bases in between. The length of the CDR3 is 15 residues. The DNA of the CDR3 is TGTGCCAGTAGTATGGGCCCAGGGGGGAACTACGAGCAGTACTTC. This codes for CASSMGPGGNYEQYF.

The chain employs TRBV7-9 and TRBJ2-5; 9 positions agree with TRBD2. Germline CDR1 reads SEHNR; CDR2 reads FQNEAQ (reference sequence). The J segment lost 4 bases and the V segment lost 0 bases, leaving 9 bases of the junction unmatched. The CDR3 runs 17 residues. The CDR3 nucleotides read TGTGCCAGCAGCTTAGCAGGGGTAGCGGGAGTCCTAGAGACCCAGTACTTC. Its translation: CASSLAGVAGVLETQYF.